These 4 T cell receptor beta chains were all obtained from the same sample, sequenced in a study of neurological immune-mediated disorders. TCRdb re-derived calls from the 5' RACE reads in MiXCR, one entry per CDR3 protein. This sample has over 60,000 distinct CDR3 sequences, with around 5% found just once. The sample was PBMCs. The receptors were gathered from a woman aged 70-85 years with multiple sclerosis.

The J gene is TRBJ1-1, the V gene TRBV5-1; D is undetermined. The V gene's germline CDR1 is SGHRS and CDR2 YFSETQ. This CDR3 comprises 13 residues. V was clipped by 4 bases and J by 3 bases, with 10 bases between them. CDR3 sequence reads: CASSPRPDTEAFF. As DNA, the CDR3 is TGCGCCAGCAGCCCCAGACCAGACACTGAAGCTTTCTTT.

This clonotype was observed at least ten times. This sequence joins TRBV9 and TRBJ2-5; a weak D match, TRBD1 (5 bases). Trimming shortened V by 4 bases and J by 4 bases, and 14 bases separated the two germline ends. There are 14 residues in the CDR3. Germline V gene data show CDR1 as SGDLS and CDR2 as YYNGEE. The DNA for the CDR3 is TGTGCCAGCAGCACGCGGACAATTCCAGAGACCCAGTACTTC. Translated: CASSTRTIPETQYF.

The table lists this clonotype with many counts. The genes are TRBV20-1 and TRBJ2-1; possible D gene TRBD1, 5 bases. The length of the CDR3 is 14 residues. CDR1 and CDR2 from the germline V gene are DFQATT and SNEGSKA (reference sequence). Trimming cost V 6 bases and J 10 bases, with 22 bases left between them. The DNA for the CDR3 is TGCAGTGCCCCCTCAGGGAAGGTTCTCGGCGAGCAGTTCTTC. Translation: CSAPSGKVLGEQFF.

At least ten counts were recorded for this clonotype. The genes are TRBV7-8 and TRBJ2-2; no reliable D call. There are 15 residues in the CDR3. Germline V gene sequence: CDR1 SGHVS, CDR2 FQNEAQ. V was pared by 5 bases and J by 0 bases, with 10 bases between. The CDR3 DNA reads TGTGCCAGCAGCCGCGACGGATCGAACACCGGGGAGCTGTTTTTT. Encoded protein: CASSRDGSNTGELFF.